This T cell receptor beta chain was captured by sequencing in a study of regulatory T cells in long-lasting Graves disease. This clonotype was recorded many times. Time point denoted: newly diagnosed GD, antithyroid drugs for less than 3 months. After RNA was extracted from PBMCs, the TCR library was made from it. Peripheral blood, around 9 milliliters per patient, was collected in EDTA tubes. Through Arm-PCR of CDR3 regions and iRepertoire HTBI primers, TCR beta libraries were built. TCRdb redid the calling of the multiplex PCR reads with MiXCR, one entry per CDR3 protein. The top ten clones hold more than 20% of a sample with 400,000 to 650,000 distinct CDR3 sequences, about 16% of them seen once. Germline CDR1 reads MDHEN; CDR2 reads SYDVKM. V was shortened by 11 bases and J by 9 bases, with 14 bases between the two germline ends. The CDR3 sequence is 12 residues long. The data also belong to a second study, concerning T cells in Graves' hyperthyroidism and ophthalmopathy. That report adds: Clinical symptoms, serum thyroxine and TRAb, thyroid ultrasound and orbital computed tomography were used for the diagnoses.

This TCR came from a middle-aged woman with Graves disease. The rearrangement uses TRBV28 and TRBJ1-6, with a possible D match to TRBD1 (6 bases). The material was peripheral blood mononuclear cells (PBMCs), obtained at new diagnosis, from a patient treated with antithyroid drugs. This CDR3 reads CALGGQGSPLHF. Here the CDR3 DNA reads TGTGCCCTGGGGGGGCAAGGTTCACCCCTCCACTTT.